This passage covers 27 T cell receptor beta chains from one sample sequenced in a study of T cells in narcolepsy. The method was immunoSEQ multiplex PCR; TCRdb's version includes in-frame clones alone and lacks a portion of them. The repertoire has about 20,000 clones, over 80% of them found once; the top ten carry over 1.5%. The sequencing input was memory (CD45RA-) CD4+ T cells from blood. These receptors were obtained from a human donor in good health.

This chain links TRBV30 with TRBJ2-1; 11 bases align to TRBD2. The CDR3 is made up of 14 amino acids. V lost 4 bases and J lost 4; bases outside the gene matches: 3. The V gene's germline CDR1 is GTSNPN and CDR2 SVGIG (reference sequence). CDR3 nucleotide sequence: TGTGCCTGGATTAGCGGGGGGGGTTACAATGAGCAGTTCTTC. This sequence encodes CAWISGGGYNEQFF. The full variable domain, in which reference TRBV30 and TRBJ2-1 provide the parts outside the CDR3, is SQTIHQWPATLVQPVGSPLSLECTVEGTSNPNLYWYRQAAGRGLQLLFYSVGIGQISSEVPQNLSASRPQDRQFILSSKKLLLSDSGFYLCAWISGGGYNEQFFGPGTRLTVL.

The chain recombines TRBV28 with TRBJ2-1; the D gene could be TRBD1 or TRBD2 (5 bases each). Trimming removed 7 bases from V and 12 bases from J, with 25 bases in between. Germline CDR1 is MDHEN and CDR2 is SYDVKM. This CDR3 contains 15 residues. In DNA, the CDR3 is TGTGCCAGCATCCCTTCCGGGACCCCCGGAGGAGGGCAGTTCTTC. It translates to CASIPSGTPGGGQFF.

The gene calls are TRBV5-5 and TRBJ2-1; tentative D call: TRBD2 (6 bases). This CDR3 is 15 amino acids long. Looked up from germline, CDR1 is SGHKS and CDR2 is YYEKEE (reference sequence). V shed 6 bases and J shed 0 bases, with 13 bases lying between them. The CDR3 loop reads CASNMAGSSYNEQFF. The CDR3 DNA reads as TGTGCCAGCAACATGGCGGGGAGCTCCTACAATGAGCAGTTCTTC.

CDR3 sequence (DNA): TGTGCCAGTAGTACCCAGGGTTTTTGGTATGGCTACACCTTC. This codes for CASSTQGFWYGYTF. V is TRBV19 and J is TRBJ1-2; D perhaps matches TRBD1 (5 bases). The V gene lost 4 bases and the J gene lost 5 bases, with 14 bases spanning the gap. CDR1 LNHDA and CDR2 SQIVND come from the germline V gene (reference sequence). The CDR3 runs to 14 residues.

The chain couples TRBV7-2 to TRBJ1-3; TRBD1 might be the D (5 bases). V lost 3 bases and J lost 0, with 12 bases in between. Per germline, CDR1 SGHTA and CDR2 FQGNSA. The CDR3 loop spans 16 amino acids. CDR3 in DNA: TGTGCCAGCAGCTTGGGACCCGATGGCTCTGGAAACACCATATATTTT. Protein product: CASSLGPDGSGNTIYF.

The rearrangement links TRBV11-2 to TRBJ2-7, with 11 bases aligning to TRBD2. The CDR3 is 16 residues long. In germline, CDR1 is SGHAT, CDR2 FQNNGV. Trimming cost V 3 bases and J 3 bases; bases outside gene matches: 7. The DNA of the CDR3 is TGTGCCAGCAGCTTCTTGGCTAGCGGGAGGTTCTACGAGCAGTACTTC. This encodes CASSFLASGRFYEQYF.

This clone came up a few times. This chain links TRBV9 with TRBJ1-2; 9 nucleotides line up with TRBD1. The CDR3 sequence is 14 residues long. CDR1 and CDR2 (germline): SGDLS, YYNGEE. V was pared by 0 bases and J by 5 bases, with 2 bases of the junction left unmatched. CDR3 sequence: CASSVAGQGYGYTF. CDR3 nucleotide sequence: TGTGCCAGCAGCGTAGCCGGACAGGGGTATGGCTACACCTTC.

This clone was seen only once. The CDR3, as DNA: TGTGCCAGCAGCTTAGGGACTAGCATGTTCACAGATACGCAGTATTTT. It yields the protein CASSLGTSMFTDTQYF. This chain links TRBV13 with TRBJ2-3; 7 bases line up with TRBD2. The germline V gene encodes CDR1 PRHDT and CDR2 FYEKMQ (reference sequence). The CDR3 runs 16 residues. Trimming at V came to 0 bases and at J to 2 bases, leaving 5 bases not matched to a gene.

V is TRBV7-9 and J is TRBJ2-5, with a possible D match to TRBD1 (5 bases). With the DNA end fitting TRBJ2-7 better, the J assignment may be wrong. Germline V gene lookup returns CDR1 SEHNR and CDR2 FQNEAQ (reference sequence). This CDR3 contains 14 residues. The CDR3 is CASSLEGVVYEQYF. DNA of the CDR3: TGTGCCAGCAGCTTAGAAGGGGTGGTCTACGAGCAGTACTTC.

The chain recombines TRBV6-5 with TRBJ1-3, with unresolved D. Germline-derived CDR1 and CDR2 are MNHEY and SVGAGI. This CDR3 is built from 14 residues. V was cut by 8 bases and J by 0 bases, with 11 bases left in between. This chain's CDR3 is CASSEQSSGNTIYF. The CDR3 DNA reads TGTGCCAGCTCGGAACAGAGCTCTGGAAACACCATATATTTT.

V gene TRBV6-4 combines with J gene TRBJ2-1; the D gene is possibly TRBD1 (5 bases). CDR3 length equals 15 residues. Germline V gene data show CDR1 as MRHNA and CDR2 as SNTAGT. Trimming removed 2 bases from V and 8 bases from J, with 16 bases in between. The CDR3 DNA follows: TGTGCCAGCAGTGACGTTGGCAGGGCGGCCGATGAGCAGTTCTTC. This encodes CASSDVGRAADEQFF.

The rearrangement uses TRBV4-3 and TRBJ2-1; D gene unclear. V gave up 4 bases and J gave up 8 bases, with 6 bases separating them. The CDR3 is 11 amino acids. Germline V gene data show CDR1 as LGHNA and CDR2 as YSLEER. The CDR3 loop is CASSLDHEQFF. As DNA, the CDR3 is TGCGCCAGCAGCCTAGACCATGAGCAGTTCTTC.

This clone was detected only a few times. This chain joins TRBV5-8 and TRBJ1-4; D possibly corresponds to TRBD1 (6 bases). Germline loops: CDR1 SGHTS, CDR2 YDEGEE. V was pared by 4 bases and J by 6 bases, with 10 bases between. The CDR3 is 13 residues long. CDR3 DNA: TGTGCCAGCAGCCTTAACAGGGATGAAAAACTGTTTTTT. This sequence encodes CASSLNRDEKLFF.

The genes are TRBV4-2 and TRBJ2-7; 10 bases align to TRBD2. The J segment lost 5 bases and the V segment lost 0 bases, leaving 7 bases of the junction unmatched. Germline V lookup: CDR1 LGHNA, CDR2 YNFKEQ. The CDR3 sequence is 16 residues long. The CDR3 reads CASSQEASGSRHEQYF. In DNA, the CDR3 is TGTGCCAGCAGCCAAGAGGCTAGCGGGAGCCGCCACGAGCAGTACTTC.

The chain uses TRBV6-1 and TRBJ1-5; TRBD1 is a possible D gene (5 bases). Germline V gene lookup returns CDR1 MNHNS and CDR2 SASEGT. The ends were cut back, 6 bases at V and 4 bases at J, with 10 bases in the middle. The CDR3 runs 13 residues. CDR3 DNA sequence: TGTGCCAGCAGGGGGACTGGGAATCAGCCCCAGCATTTT. The encoded protein is CASRGTGNQPQHF.

The chain employs TRBV4-2 and TRBJ2-7; maybe TRBD2 (5 bases). This CDR3 contains 14 residues. With 4 bases removed from V and 0 bases from J, the gap between germline ends came to 10 bases. Germline lookup yields CDR1 LGHNA and CDR2 YNFKEQ. In nucleotides, the CDR3 is TGTGCCAGCAGCCCACTAGGATCCTCCTACGAGCAGTACTTC. Translation: CASSPLGSSYEQYF.

The rearrangement links TRBV21-1 to TRBJ1-1; TRBD1 is taken as the D call from the table, unchecked against the DNA. TRBV21-1 is labeled a pseudogene. The CDR3 is made up of 17 amino acids. Written as DNA, the CDR3 is TGTGCCAGCAGCAAAACTGGTAGGGACAGGGGAAACACTGAAGCTTTCTTT. Amino acid sequence: CASSKTGRDRGNTEAFF.

This clone was picked up one time. V usage is TRBV19 and J usage is TRBJ1-4, with TRBD1 matching 7 bases. V shed 5 bases and J 4 bases; nucleotides not matched to a gene: 7. Germline CDR1 is LNHDA and CDR2 is SQIVND (reference sequence). The CDR3 has 15 residues. CDR3 in DNA: TGTGCCAGTAGTCCAGAGGACAGGCTTAATGAAAAACTGTTTTTT. It encodes CASSPEDRLNEKLFF.

The rearrangement uses TRBV6-1 and TRBJ2-7, with 9 bases aligning to TRBD1. Germline CDR1 MNHNS, CDR2 SASEGT. The CDR3 totals 14 residues. The V segment lost 6 bases and the J segment 5 bases; nucleotides outside the gene matches: 8. DNA of the CDR3: TGTGCCAGCAGGTGGGAACAGGGGGCTAACGAGCAGTACTTC. Its protein product is CASRWEQGANEQYF.

This clone came up once. The chain carries TRBV19 and TRBJ1-2, with 7 bases aligning to TRBD1. V trimming: 0 bases; J trimming: 7 bases; junction bases outside the gene matches: 8. The CDR3 runs to 15 residues. Germline loops: CDR1 LNHDA, CDR2 SQIVND (reference sequence). The DNA of the CDR3 is TGTGCCAGTAGTATAGAGGGGGGACAGTCGTCTGGCTACACCTTC. It specifies CASSIEGGQSSGYTF.

The V gene is TRBV19, the J gene TRBJ2-1; 7 nucleotides align to TRBD2. Germline V gives CDR1 LNHDA, CDR2 SQIVND (reference sequence). J lost 3 bases, V lost 7 bases, and 9 bases had no gene match. The CDR3 is made up of 15 amino acids. Written as DNA, the CDR3 is TGTGCCAGTACCCGGCCCCTAGCGGACTACAATGAGCAGTTCTTC. It codes for CASTRPLADYNEQFF. The whole variable domain, filled in from reference TRBV19 and TRBJ2-1, reads DGGITQSPKYLFRKEGQNVTLSCEQNLNHDAMYWYRQDPGQGLRLIYYSQIVNDFQKGDIAEGYSVSREKKESFPLTVTSAQKNPTAFYLCASTRPLADYNEQFFGPGTRLTVL.

The chain employs TRBV27 and TRBJ2-2, with D possibly being TRBD1 (6 bases). V dropped 1 base and J dropped 4 bases, with 10 bases sitting between them. CDR1 and CDR2 from the germline V gene are MNHEY and SMNVEV (reference sequence). This CDR3 is 15 amino acids long. The CDR3 sequence: CASSLLRGTTGELFF. The CDR3 DNA is TGTGCCAGCAGTTTATTAAGGGGGACCACCGGGGAGCTGTTTTTT.

The rearrangement uses TRBV2 and TRBJ2-7; a weak D match, TRBD1 (6 bases). CDR1 and CDR2 (germline): SNHLY, FYNNEI. V shed 10 bases and J shed 4 bases, with 20 bases lying between them. This CDR3 comprises 14 residues. This CDR3 is CATARGQTQYEQYF. CDR3 nucleotides: TGTGCCACCGCCCGAGGACAGACACAATACGAGCAGTACTTC.

In its sample, this clone was seen a few times. CDR3 DNA sequence: TGTGCCAGCAGTAACGGCCCGGCTGCCTACGAGCAGTACTTC. Protein: CASSNGPAAYEQYF. V usage is TRBV7-2 and J usage is TRBJ2-7, with D unclear. Germline lookup yields CDR1 SGHTA and CDR2 FQGNSA. V gave up 6 bases and J gave up 2 bases, with 14 bases separating them. CDR3 length: 14 amino acids.

This sequence joins TRBV25-1 and TRBJ2-7; 9 positions agree with TRBD1. Germline CDR1 is MGHDK and CDR2 is SYGVNS. The CDR3 length is 14 residues. V shed 8 bases, J shed 2 bases, and the junction held 7 bases outside the gene matches. The CDR3 here is CASHGTGRPYEQYF. The CDR3 DNA reads TGTGCCAGCCATGGGACAGGGCGTCCCTACGAGCAGTACTTC.

The rearrangement links TRBV7-8 to TRBJ1-1; D gene uncertain. Germline-derived CDR1 and CDR2 are SGHVS and FQNEAQ. V lost 1 base, J lost 1 base, and 10 bases lay in between. The CDR3 has 15 amino acids. In nucleotides, the CDR3 is TGTGCCAGCAGCTTAGATGGGAACCGGAACACTGAAGCTTTCTTT. Translating it yields CASSLDGNRNTEAFF.

The J gene is TRBJ2-1, the V gene TRBV7-8; D remains ambiguous. This CDR3 is 12 amino acids long. V was clipped by 0 bases and J by 6 bases, with 3 bases between them. The germline V gene encodes CDR1 SGHVS and CDR2 FQNEAQ. CDR3 in amino acids: CASSLAPNEQFF. Written as DNA, the CDR3 is TGTGCCAGCAGCTTAGCACCCAATGAGCAGTTCTTC.